The 21 T cell receptor beta chains given below trace back to one sample, sequenced in a study of blood T cell repertoires in COVID-19 (dated by TCRdb to the early 2020s). Libraries were constructed by the immunoSEQ multiplex PCR assay. In its TCRdb copy, this immuneACCESS table keeps in-frame sequences only and misses some clones. Where compared with another copy, unresolved V genes explain less than half of these, and the others have no known cause. For this sample the table gives roughly 120,000 clones, of which about 92% were detected only once. In total, the top ten clones hold 3% to 4% of the sample. The sequencing input was peripheral blood. The source is a man aged 50-59 years with active COVID-19.

This clone was seen only a few times. The rearrangement links TRBV6-5 to TRBJ2-7, with 9 bases identical to TRBD1. V lost 5 bases to trimming and J lost 0 bases; unmatched junction nucleotides: 5. CDR3 length: 15 amino acids. CDR1 is MNHEY and CDR2 is SVGAGI in the germline V gene. The CDR3 nucleotides read TGTGCCAGCAGTCATCACAGGGGGCGCTCCTACGAGCAGTACTTC. Residues: CASSHHRGRSYEQYF.

The V gene is TRBV2, the J gene TRBJ2-1, with D possibly being TRBD2 (6 bases). The CDR3 covers 13 residues. Between the trimmed V and J ends, which lost 6 bases and 2 bases, there was a span of 8 bases. The germline gives CDR1 SNHLY, CDR2 FYNNEI. In nucleotides, the CDR3 is TGTGCCAGCAGGGGACTCACCTACAATGAGCAGTTCTTC. Translated: CASRGLTYNEQFF.

V gene TRBV13 combines with J gene TRBJ1-4, with 8 nucleotides matching TRBD1. This CDR3 spans 16 amino acids. After removal of 5 bases from V and 4 bases from J, the junction contained 9 bases not matched to a gene. Germline values: CDR1 PRHDT, CDR2 FYEKMQ (reference sequence). The CDR3 DNA sequence: TGTGCCAGCAGCCCCTCCGGGACAGGTTTTAATGAAAAACTGTTTTTT. Its protein is CASSPSGTGFNEKLFF.

CDR3 bases: TGCGCCAGCAGCCAAGATCGGACAGGGGTTCTAGGGGACTATGGCTACACCTTC. This sequence encodes CASSQDRTGVLGDYGYTF. The chain links TRBV4-1 to TRBJ1-2; 9 bases line up with TRBD1. J gave up 3 bases and V 0 bases, and 11 bases lay outside the gene matches. Germline V gene lookup returns CDR1 MGHRA and CDR2 YSYEKL. The CDR3 is 18 amino acids.

Concerning this clone: Other DNA sequences in the same sample also yield this CDR3. The chain combines TRBV6-5 with TRBJ2-7, with D maybe TRBD2 (6 bases). The CDR3 has 14 amino acids. The V end was cut by 5 bases, the J end by 0 bases, with 11 bases between. Germline lookup yields CDR1 MNHEY and CDR2 SVGAGI. CDR3 residues: CASSRDSSSYEQYF. The CDR3 bases are TGTGCCAGCAGTAGGGACTCCAGCTCCTACGAGCAGTACTTC.

This sequence joins TRBV5-4 and TRBJ1-4; 7 bases fit TRBD1. Germline trimming cut 4 bases from V and 8 bases from J; bases unmatched to any gene: 11. This CDR3 is 15 amino acids long. The germline gives CDR1 SGHNT, CDR2 YYREEE (reference sequence). CDR3 sequence (DNA): TGTGCCAGCAGCCCCGACAGGGTTACTTCGGAAAAACTGTTTTTT. Residues: CASSPDRVTSEKLFF.

The rearrangement joins TRBV6-5 to TRBJ1-1; 7 nucleotides line up with TRBD1. The CDR3 covers 12 residues. The V segment lost 6 bases and the J segment 10 bases; nucleotides outside the gene matches: 8. From germline, CDR1 is MNHEY and CDR2 SVGAGI. This chain's CDR3 is CASRGRGISAFF. In DNA form, the CDR3 reads TGTGCCAGCAGGGGCAGGGGGATCTCAGCTTTCTTT.

The V gene is TRBV7-9, the J gene TRBJ1-5; weak D call: TRBD1 (5 bases). Per germline, CDR1 SEHNR and CDR2 FQNEAQ (reference sequence). With 6 bases removed from V and 0 bases from J, the gap between germline ends came to 12 bases. The CDR3 loop spans 15 amino acids. The CDR3 nucleotides read TGTGCCAGCAGTGAAGACAGTCTTAGCAATCAGCCCCAGCATTTT. Translating gives CASSEDSLSNQPQHF.

This rearrangement joins TRBV7-6 to TRBJ2-7; 9 nucleotides match TRBD2. CDR3 length: 16 amino acids. Germline V gene lookup returns CDR1 SGHVS and CDR2 FNYEAQ. The ends lost 5 bases at V and 0 bases at J; junction bases unmatched: 8. CDR3 region: CASSPLAGLTSYEQYF. The CDR3 region has the DNA TGTGCCAGCAGCCCTCTAGCGGGGTTGACCTCCTACGAGCAGTACTTC.

The chain has TRBV5-6 and TRBJ2-1; D call uncertain. The CDR3 consists of 14 residues. Per germline, CDR1 SGHDT and CDR2 YYEEEE. Between the trimmed V and J ends, which lost 6 bases and 2 bases, there was a span of 12 bases. CDR3 nucleotide sequence: TGTGCCAGCACCGGTTCGTCGACCTACAATGAGCAGTTCTTC. Its protein is CASTGSSTYNEQFF.

This chain joins TRBV29-1 and TRBJ1-1; D is undetermined. The CDR3 covers 13 residues. V was shortened by 1 base and J by 0 bases, with 6 bases between the two germline ends. Germline V lookup: CDR1 SQVTM, CDR2 ANQGSEA. CDR3 sequence reads: CSVEVNLNTEAFF. The CDR3 DNA reads TGCAGCGTTGAAGTAAATCTGAACACTGAAGCTTTCTTT.

The CDR3 DNA reads as TGTGCCAGCAGCTTCATGAGACAGGGTGGTAACACTGAAGCTTTCTTT. Protein product: CASSFMRQGGNTEAFF. The chain recombines TRBV5-4 with TRBJ1-1, with 7 bases that match TRBD1. The ends lost 2 bases at V and 2 bases at J; junction bases unmatched: 9. Per the germline V gene, CDR1 is SGHNT and CDR2 is YYREEE (reference sequence). The CDR3 length is 16 residues.

This rearrangement joins TRBV9 to TRBJ1-2; 7 bases are a match to TRBD1. CDR1 and CDR2 (germline): SGDLS, YYNGEE. V gave up 4 bases and J gave up 5 bases; unmatched junction bases: 11. This CDR3 spans 15 amino acids. The CDR3 sequence is CASSTSGTGVYGYTF. CDR3 DNA: TGTGCCAGCAGCACTTCCGGCACAGGGGTTTATGGCTACACCTTC.

Regarding this clone: This sample also contains other DNA sequences that code for the same CDR3. The chain is built from TRBV7-9 and TRBJ2-3; TRBD1 matches 8 bases. This CDR3 spans 14 amino acids. V shed 5 bases, J shed 0 bases, and the junction held 1 base outside the gene matches. Germline V gene sequence: CDR1 SEHNR, CDR2 FQNEAQ (reference sequence). The CDR3, as DNA: TGTGCCAGCAGCGGACAGGGTAGCACAGATACGCAGTATTTT. Its translation: CASSGQGSTDTQYF.

The count of this clone is one. The chain combines TRBV5-4 with TRBJ1-2; D remains ambiguous. The CDR3 consists of 14 residues. Trimming took off 4 bases at V and 5 bases at J, with 15 bases between the two ends. Germline V CDR1 and CDR2: SGHNT, YYREEE (reference sequence). The CDR3 DNA reads as TGTGCCAGCAGCCCATCCGAGGGATGGTATGGCTACACCTTC. As protein: CASSPSEGWYGYTF.

This clone has more than one count but fewer than ten. This chain uses TRBV28 with TRBJ1-2, with 10 bases identical to TRBD1. Trimming took 6 bases from V and 0 from J; bases not matched to a gene: 10. The germline CDR1 and CDR2 sequences are MDHEN and SYDVKM. CDR3 size: 17 residues. CDR3: CASRTPGQGTANYGYTF. The CDR3 region has the DNA TGTGCCAGCAGGACTCCGGGACAGGGGACAGCTAACTATGGCTACACCTTC.

The CDR3 nucleotides are TGTGCCAGCAGACCGACTAGCGGGATCAATGAGCAGTTCTTC. This encodes CASRPTSGINEQFF. The J gene is TRBJ2-1, the V gene TRBV7-8; 11 positions agree with TRBD2. Germline CDR1 reads SGHVS; CDR2 reads FQNEAQ. V shed 6 bases, J shed 6 bases, and the junction held 4 bases outside the gene matches. The length of the CDR3 is 14 residues.

This chain links TRBV6-5 with TRBJ1-5, with 9 nucleotides matching TRBD1. This CDR3 has 15 amino acids. The J segment lost 3 bases and the V segment lost 6 bases, leaving 6 bases of the junction unmatched. Per the germline V gene, CDR1 is MNHEY and CDR2 is SVGAGI. The CDR3 loop reads CASSYGTGPNQPQHF. CDR3 coding DNA: TGTGCCAGCAGCTACGGGACAGGGCCCAATCAGCCCCAGCATTTT.

The chain has TRBV5-4 and TRBJ2-5; 12 bases line up with TRBD2. This CDR3 contains 15 residues. The V segment lost 4 bases and the J segment 3 bases; nucleotides outside the gene matches: 4. The germline V gene has CDR1 SGHNT and CDR2 YYREEE (reference sequence). DNA for the CDR3: TGTGCCAGCAGCCCGTGGACTAGCGGGGAAGAGACCCAGTACTTC. Translated: CASSPWTSGEETQYF. Filled out from reference TRBV5-4 and TRBJ2-5, the complete variable domain reads ETGVTQSPTHLIKTRGQQVTLRCSSQSGHNTVSWYQQALGQGPQFIFQYYREEENGRGNFPPRFSGLQFPNYSSELNVNALELDDSALYLCASSPWTSGEETQYFGPGTRLLVL.

This chain uses TRBV7-8 with TRBJ2-7, with D uncertain. V was trimmed by 3 bases and J by 0 bases, leaving 3 bases between them. Germline CDR1 is SGHVS and CDR2 is FQNEAQ. The CDR3 has 12 amino acids. The CDR3 nucleotides read TGTGCCAGCAGCTTCATCTCCTACGAGCAGTACTTC. This encodes CASSFISYEQYF.

The V and J genes are TRBV6-2 or TRBV6-3 and TRBJ2-1; 10 bases map to TRBD2. Germline V CDR1 and CDR2: MNHEY, SVGEGT. The J segment lost 5 bases and the V segment lost 3 bases, leaving 16 bases of the junction unmatched. The CDR3 length is 19 residues. The CDR3 region has the DNA TGTGCCAGCAGTTATCGGATAGCGGGGGGCTCCCTGGGGGACAATGAGCAGTTCTTC. Protein sequence: CASSYRIAGGSLGDNEQFF.